Below, 24 T cell receptor beta chains from the same sample are listed, as sequenced in a study of CD8+ T cells in alopecia areata. Noted treatment: oral pan-JAK inhibitor, 5-10 mg twice daily. Sequencing templates came from extracted RNA that was reverse transcribed into cDNA. Assay used: immunoSEQ multiplex PCR; TCRdb lists only in-frame clones, some missing. Among fewer than 250,000 clones listed, approximately 45% were seen once. The material was CD4+ T cells sorted from blood, obtained around week 36, from a patient treated with tofacitinib. The receptor source for this set is a human donor with alopecia areata.

This clone was detected ten times or more. This chain uses TRBV27 with TRBJ1-5; possible D gene TRBD1, 6 bases. There are 16 residues in the CDR3. Trimming shortened V by 0 bases and J by 7 bases, and 16 bases separated the two germline ends. CDR1 and CDR2 (germline): MNHEY, SMNVEV (reference sequence). CDR3 nucleotides: TGTGCCAGCAGTTTATCTCCCAGGGGAGGAGGGCAGCCCCAGCATTTT. Protein sequence: CASSLSPRGGGQPQHF.

CDR3 protein: CASSSVPGHEQYF. The CDR3 DNA is TGTGCCAGCAGTTCGGTCCCCGGGCACGAGCAGTACTTC. This chain links TRBV6-1 with TRBJ2-7; D gene ambiguous. Germline V lookup: CDR1 MNHNS, CDR2 SASEGT. The V gene lost 5 bases and the J gene lost 5 bases, with 13 bases spanning the gap. The CDR3 loop spans 13 amino acids.

V usage is TRBV5-1 and J usage is TRBJ1-1; 7 bases align to TRBD1. This CDR3 is 15 amino acids long. V lost 4 bases, J lost 7 bases, and 13 bases stayed unmatched. The germline gives CDR1 SGHRS, CDR2 YFSETQ. The CDR3 nucleotides read TGCGCCAGCAGCATCGACAGGGTAGGGTATAATGAAGCTTTCTTT. It codes for CASSIDRVGYNEAFF.

This clone turned up a few times. V is TRBV5-1 and J is TRBJ1-1; 7 bases are a match to TRBD1. The CDR3 extends over 15 amino acids. Germline CDR1 reads SGHRS; CDR2 reads YFSETQ. V dropped 4 bases and J dropped 0; count of bases not matched to a gene: 6. The CDR3 spells CASSREGAMNTEAFF. CDR3 nucleotide sequence: TGCGCCAGCAGCCGCGAGGGGGCTATGAACACTGAAGCTTTCTTT.

Comments on this clone: The sample carries other DNA sequences with the same CDR3. This chain connects TRBV7-2 to TRBJ2-5; 8 bases align to TRBD2. The CDR3 totals 15 residues. The V gene end was trimmed by 1 base and the J gene end by 4 bases; junction bases not matched to a gene: 5. Germline CDR1 reads SGHTA; CDR2 reads FQGNSA. In DNA, the CDR3 is TGTGCCAGCAGCTTAGTAGCGGGAAATGGAGAGACCCAGTACTTC. Translation: CASSLVAGNGETQYF.

This chain joins TRBV6-1 and TRBJ2-4; perhaps TRBD1 as D (6 bases). The V and J ends lost 0 bases and 6 bases respectively, with 9 bases between them. CDR3 length: 14 residues. Germline V gives CDR1 MNHNS, CDR2 SASEGT. The CDR3 loop is CASSEARDTNIQYF. The CDR3 coding sequence is TGTGCCAGCAGTGAAGCCCGGGACACAAACATTCAGTACTTC.

This chain connects TRBV25-1 to TRBJ2-1; 10 nucleotides align to TRBD1. CDR1 and CDR2 from the germline V gene are MGHDK and SYGVNS. The CDR3 spans 15 residues. The J segment lost 5 bases and the V segment lost 6 bases, leaving 7 bases of the junction unmatched. DNA for the CDR3: TGTGCCAGCAGCCCCGACAGGGGGCAAAACAATGAGCAGTTCTTC. It translates to CASSPDRGQNNEQFF.

The chain uses TRBV30 and TRBJ2-1; D gene ambiguous. CDR1 is GTSNPN and CDR2 is SVGIG in the germline V gene (reference sequence). Trimming removed 2 bases from V and 10 bases from J, with 9 bases in between. The CDR3 runs 11 residues. CDR3 nucleotide sequence: TGTGCCTGGAGTCCTCGAAGGGAGCAGTTCTTC. Its protein is CAWSPRREQFF.

The V call is TRBV27, the J call TRBJ2-3, with TRBD1 matching over 9 bases. V gave up 6 bases and J gave up 4 bases; unmatched junction bases: 8. The CDR3 contains 15 residues. The germline V gene encodes CDR1 MNHEY and CDR2 SMNVEV (reference sequence). The CDR3 spells CASSQRTGEADTQYF. The CDR3 nucleotides read TGTGCCAGCAGCCAACGGACAGGGGAGGCAGATACGCAGTATTTT.

The chain is built from TRBV4-1 and TRBJ2-3, with 10 bases matching TRBD2. The CDR3 totals 18 residues. J was trimmed by 3 bases and V by 3 bases; bases with no gene match: 12. The germline CDR1 and CDR2 sequences are MGHRA and YSYEKL. CDR3 in amino acids: CASSQASGSSPQTDTQYF. The CDR3 region has the DNA TGCGCCAGCAGCCAGGCTAGCGGGAGTTCCCCACAAACAGATACGCAGTATTTT.

The gene calls are TRBV18 and TRBJ2-3; D might be TRBD2 (6 bases). V was pared by 2 bases and J by 4 bases, with 22 bases between. This CDR3 contains 18 residues. CDR1 KGHSH and CDR2 LQKENI come from the germline V gene. The CDR3 DNA reads as TGTGCCAGCTCACCAAGCTTCGGCCTAGCGAGCAACCCAGATACGCAGTATTTT. Encoded protein: CASSPSFGLASNPDTQYF. Drawing the rest from reference TRBV18 and TRBJ2-3, the complete variable domain is NAGVMQNPRHLVRRRGQEARLRCSPMKGHSHVYWYRQLPEEGLKFMVYLQKENIIDESGMPKERFSAEFPKEGPSILRIQQVVRGDSAAYFCASSPSFGLASNPDTQYFGPGTRLTVL.

The CDR3 nucleotides are TGTGCCAGCAGGAAAGAGACAGGAGACAACTATGGCTACACCTTC. Translating it yields CASRKETGDNYGYTF. This chain links TRBV2 with TRBJ1-2; the D gene is possibly TRBD1 (6 bases). The V end lost 6 bases, the J end lost 2 bases, and 16 bases lay between the germline ends. The CDR3 extends over 15 amino acids. CDR1 and CDR2 (germline): SNHLY, FYNNEI.

As for this clone: One end of the junction does not line up with germline, which may come from a read error. This chain joins TRBV4-3 and TRBJ1-2; perhaps TRBD1 as D (5 bases). Per germline, CDR1 LGHNA and CDR2 YSLEER. The CDR3 runs to 13 residues. The CDR3 DNA reads as TGCGCCAGCAGCCAAGATCCCCGGGACGCCCTCTCCTTC. It yields the protein CASSQDPRDALSF.

The J gene is TRBJ2-2, the V gene TRBV15; the D is unclear. The CDR3 length is 13 residues. The V gene's germline CDR1 is LNHNV and CDR2 YYDKDF (reference sequence). Trimming stripped 0 bases from V and 5 bases from J, with 4 bases between. The DNA of the CDR3 is TGTGCCACCAGCAGAGAGCCTACCGGGGAGCTGTTTTTT. It specifies CATSREPTGELFF. Complete variable domain (other parts from reference TRBV15 and TRBJ2-2): DAMVIQNPRYQVTQFGKPVTLSCSQTLNHNVMYWYQQKSSQAPKLLFHYYDKDFNNEADTPDNFQSRRPNTSFCFLDIRSPGLGDTAMYLCATSREPTGELFFGEGSRLTVL.

The table lists this clone with a few counts. J is TRBJ2-4 and V is TRBV19, with D perhaps matching TRBD2 (6 bases). V gave up 7 bases and J gave up 6 bases, with 13 bases separating them. CDR3 length: 13 residues. Looked up from germline, CDR1 is LNHDA and CDR2 is SQIVND (reference sequence). The CDR3 region is CASNPEGRNIQYF. In DNA form, the CDR3 reads TGTGCCAGTAACCCGGAGGGGAGAAACATTCAGTACTTC.

The table lists this clone with a count of one. The chain employs TRBV6-1 and TRBJ1-1, with TRBD1 matching over 8 bases. There are 15 residues in the CDR3. Germline V gene lookup returns CDR1 MNHNS and CDR2 SASEGT. The V and J ends lost 3 bases and 2 bases, in that order; junction bases with no gene match: 5. CDR3 coding DNA: TGTGCCAGCAGTGACCTGACAGGGGCAAACACTGAAGCTTTCTTT. Its translation is CASSDLTGANTEAFF.

A few counts support this clone. The genes are TRBV11-1 and TRBJ2-5; D gene ambiguous. The CDR3 loop spans 14 amino acids. Germline CDR1 and CDR2: SGHAT and FQDESV (reference sequence). V dropped 4 bases and J dropped 0 bases, with 9 bases sitting between them. As DNA, the CDR3 is TGTGCCAGCAGCTCAAGCGTGTACCAAGAGACCCAGTACTTC. This codes for CASSSSVYQETQYF.

The table lists this clone with a count of one. The chain joins TRBV20-1 to TRBJ2-7; the match to TRBD2 covers 7 bases. CDR1 DFQATT and CDR2 SNEGSKA come from the germline V gene (reference sequence). The CDR3 loop spans 11 amino acids. V lost 6 bases, J lost 6 bases, and 5 bases stayed unmatched. The CDR3 DNA follows: TGCAGTGCCCAACTAGCGTTCGAGCAGTACTTC. Protein: CSAQLAFEQYF.

The chain uses TRBV7-7 and TRBJ2-1; 8 bases map to TRBD2. The CDR3 consists of 16 residues. J gave up 8 bases and V 11 bases, and 20 bases lay outside the gene matches. The germline V gene has CDR1 SSHAT and CDR2 FNYEAQ (reference sequence). CDR3 bases: TGTGCCCAGCCTCCGGGATTGGACCGGGAGGGCGATGAGCAGTTCTTC. It specifies CAQPPGLDREGDEQFF.

In its sample, this clone was seen once. V is TRBV30 and J is TRBJ1-3; a weak D match, TRBD1 (5 bases). The CDR3 is 17 residues long. The V end was cut by 5 bases, the J end by 3 bases, with 23 bases between. In germline, CDR1 is GTSNPN, CDR2 SVGIG (reference sequence). The CDR3 region has the DNA TGTGCCTGGGGCCTAAGACAGCGGTCCTCTCATGGAAACACCATATATTTT. This gives the protein CAWGLRQRSSHGNTIYF.

The gene calls are TRBV7-8 and TRBJ2-4; D may be TRBD1 or TRBD2 (5 bases each). The CDR3 loop spans 15 amino acids. V was cut by 3 bases and J by 2 bases, with 11 bases left in between. Per germline, CDR1 SGHVS and CDR2 FQNEAQ. CDR3 sequence reads: CASSLGEGPKNIQYF. The CDR3, as DNA: TGTGCCAGCAGCTTGGGTGAGGGACCCAAAAACATTCAGTACTTC.

The chain employs TRBV29-1 and TRBJ2-7, with 7 nucleotides matching TRBD2. J was trimmed by 3 bases and V by 4 bases; bases with no gene match: 3. The CDR3 spans 12 residues. Germline V gene data show CDR1 as SQVTM and CDR2 as ANQGSEA. The CDR3 sequence is CSVASGIYEQYF. The CDR3 region has the DNA TGCAGCGTTGCTAGCGGAATCTACGAGCAGTACTTC.

This chain connects TRBV2 to TRBJ2-7, with D possibly TRBD1 on 5 matching bases. Germline V CDR1 and CDR2: SNHLY, FYNNEI. There are 14 residues in the CDR3. V was pared by 6 bases and J by 0 bases, with 12 bases between. CDR3 sequence (DNA): TGTGCCAGCAGATCGGACACCTCCTCCTACGAGCAGTACTTC. Encoded protein: CASRSDTSSYEQYF.

The CDR3 nucleotides read TGTGCCAGCACCGGCGCAGCGGGAGGGCTCGAGCAGTACTTC. It specifies CASTGAAGGLEQYF. The chain has TRBV7-2 and TRBJ2-7, with 10 bases that match TRBD2. The CDR3 is made up of 14 amino acids. CDR1 and CDR2 (germline): SGHTA, FQGNSA. The V gene end was trimmed by 7 bases and the J gene end by 6 bases; junction bases not matched to a gene: 9. Looking up the rest from reference TRBV7-2 and TRBJ2-7 gives the full variable domain: GAGVSQSPSNKVTEKGKDVELRCDPISGHTALYWYRQSLGQGLEFLIYFQGNSAPDKSGLPSDRFSAERTGGSVSTLTIQRTQQEDSAVYLCASTGAAGGLEQYFGPGTRLTVT.